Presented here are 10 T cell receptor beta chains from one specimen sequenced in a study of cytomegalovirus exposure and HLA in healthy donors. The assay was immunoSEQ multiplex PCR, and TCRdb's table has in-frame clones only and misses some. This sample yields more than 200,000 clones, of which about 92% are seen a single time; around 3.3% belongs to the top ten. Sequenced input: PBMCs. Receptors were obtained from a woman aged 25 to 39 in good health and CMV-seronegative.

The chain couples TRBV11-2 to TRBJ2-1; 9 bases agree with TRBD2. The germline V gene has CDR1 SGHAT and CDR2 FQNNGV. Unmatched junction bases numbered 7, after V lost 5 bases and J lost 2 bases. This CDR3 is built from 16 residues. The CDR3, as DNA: TGTGCCAGCAGCCGGGAAGGCGGGAGGGCCTACAATGAGCAGTTCTTC. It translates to CASSREGGRAYNEQFF.

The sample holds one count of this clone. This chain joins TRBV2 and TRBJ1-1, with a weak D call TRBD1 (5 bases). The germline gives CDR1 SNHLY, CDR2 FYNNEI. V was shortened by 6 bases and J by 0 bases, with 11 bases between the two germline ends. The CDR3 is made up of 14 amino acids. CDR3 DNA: TGTGCCAGCAGAGCGGACATCCTGAACACTGAAGCTTTCTTT. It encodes CASRADILNTEAFF.

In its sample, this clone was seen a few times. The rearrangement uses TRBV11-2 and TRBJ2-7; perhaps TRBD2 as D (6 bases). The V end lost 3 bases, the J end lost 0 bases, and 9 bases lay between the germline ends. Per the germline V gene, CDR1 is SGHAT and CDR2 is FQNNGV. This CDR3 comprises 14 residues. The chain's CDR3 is CASSFVGGSYEQYF. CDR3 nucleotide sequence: TGTGCCAGCAGCTTTGTGGGGGGCTCCTACGAGCAGTACTTC. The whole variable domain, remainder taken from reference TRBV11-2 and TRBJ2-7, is EAGVAQSPRYKIIEKRQSVAFWCNPISGHATLYWYQQILGQGPKLLIQFQNNGVVDDSQLPKDRFSAERLKGVDSTLKIQPAKLEDSAVYLCASSFVGGSYEQYFGPGTRLTVT.

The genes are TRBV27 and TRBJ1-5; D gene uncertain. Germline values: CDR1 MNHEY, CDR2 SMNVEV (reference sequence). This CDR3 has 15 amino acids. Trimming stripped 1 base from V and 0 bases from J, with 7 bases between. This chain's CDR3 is CASSLYGYSNQPQHF. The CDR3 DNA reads TGTGCCAGCAGTTTATATGGATATAGCAATCAGCCCCAGCATTTT.

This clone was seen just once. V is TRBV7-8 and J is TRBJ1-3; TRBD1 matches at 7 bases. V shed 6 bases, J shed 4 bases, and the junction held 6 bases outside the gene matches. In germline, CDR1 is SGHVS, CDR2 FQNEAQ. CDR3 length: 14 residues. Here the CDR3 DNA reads TGTGCCAGCAGTTCTCAGGGGGTCGGAAACACCATATATTTT. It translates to CASSSQGVGNTIYF.

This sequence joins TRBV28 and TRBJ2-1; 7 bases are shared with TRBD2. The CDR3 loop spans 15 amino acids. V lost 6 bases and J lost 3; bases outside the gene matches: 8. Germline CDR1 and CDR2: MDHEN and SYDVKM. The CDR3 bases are TGTGCCAGCAGCCTTGCCGGGAGGCTCTACAATGAGCAGTTCTTC. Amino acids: CASSLAGRLYNEQFF.

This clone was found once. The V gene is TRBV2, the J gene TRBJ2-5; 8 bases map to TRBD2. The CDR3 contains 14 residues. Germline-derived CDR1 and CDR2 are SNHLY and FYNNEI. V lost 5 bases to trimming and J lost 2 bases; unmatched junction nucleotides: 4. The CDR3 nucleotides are TGTGCCAGCAGTCCCCGGGGGGGACAAGAGACCCAGTACTTC. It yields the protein CASSPRGGQETQYF.

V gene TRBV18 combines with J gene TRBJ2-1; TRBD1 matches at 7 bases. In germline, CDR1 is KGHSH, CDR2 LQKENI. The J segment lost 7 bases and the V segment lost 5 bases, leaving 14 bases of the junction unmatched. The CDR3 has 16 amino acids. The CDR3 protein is CASSSGQLLIWNEQFF. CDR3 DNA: TGTGCCAGCTCATCGGGACAGTTGCTAATTTGGAATGAGCAGTTCTTC.

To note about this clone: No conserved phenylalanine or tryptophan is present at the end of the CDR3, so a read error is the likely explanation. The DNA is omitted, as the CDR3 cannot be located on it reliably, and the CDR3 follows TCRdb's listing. This CDR3 is CASSQGTTV. J is TRBJ1-1 and V is TRBV11-2; TRBD1 is taken as the D call from the table, unchecked against the DNA. The CDR3 region is 9 residues in length, termini included. In germline, CDR1 is SGHAT, CDR2 FQNNGV.

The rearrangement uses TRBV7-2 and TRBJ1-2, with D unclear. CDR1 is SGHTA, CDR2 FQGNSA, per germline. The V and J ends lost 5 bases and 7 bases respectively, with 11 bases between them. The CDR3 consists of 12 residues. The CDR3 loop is CASSGILGGYTF. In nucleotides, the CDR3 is TGTGCCAGCAGCGGGATCTTAGGTGGCTACACCTTC.